These 29 T cell receptor beta chains originate from one sample sequenced in a study of response to subunit inactivated influenza vaccine. TCRdb used MiXCR to reprocess the RT-PCR reads, holding one entry per CDR3 protein. This table has roughly 790,000 distinct CDR3 sequences, approximately 21% appearing once. This specimen was PBMCs from blood, taken around 5 days after vaccination. Receptor source: a man in his fifties or sixties who received an inactivated influenza vaccine.

The gene calls are TRBV12-3 or TRBV12-4 and TRBJ2-7; 9 nucleotides line up with TRBD2. The junction had 6 bases not matched to a gene; V was cut back by 3 bases and J by 6 bases. There are 14 residues in the CDR3. CDR3 sequence reads: CASSLSTRGGEQYF. In DNA, the CDR3 is TGTGCCAGCAGTTTGTCTACGCGGGGGGGCGAGCAGTACTTC.

This clonotype was detected ten times or more. This rearrangement joins TRBV7-9 to TRBJ2-1, with TRBD2 as a possible D gene (5 bases). The ends were cut back, 0 bases at V and 8 bases at J, with 11 bases in the middle. This CDR3 comprises 14 residues. CDR1 is SEHNR, CDR2 FQNEAQ, per germline (reference sequence). This chain's CDR3 is CASSLAGVGDEQFF. The CDR3 bases are TGTGCCAGCAGCTTAGCGGGAGTGGGCGATGAGCAGTTCTTC.

This clonotype was detected a few times. This chain's CDR3 is CSADPGTGFNEQYF. The CDR3 bases are TGCAGTGCTGATCCCGGGACAGGGTTCAACGAGCAGTACTTC. V and J are TRBV20-1 and TRBJ2-7; 9 bases fit TRBD1. The CDR3 has 14 amino acids. In germline, CDR1 is DFQATT, CDR2 SNEGSKA (reference sequence). V trimming: 5 bases; J trimming: 5 bases; junction bases outside the gene matches: 10.

This clonotype was counted between two and nine times. This chain links TRBV4-1 with TRBJ2-2; the match to TRBD1 covers 8 bases. V shed 0 bases and J 3 bases; nucleotides not matched to a gene: 3. Germline CDR1 MGHRA, CDR2 YSYEKL. This CDR3 spans 16 amino acids. For the CDR3, the DNA is TGCGCCAGCAGCCAAGAACAGGGGGTGTACACCGGGGAGCTGTTTTTT. Translation: CASSQEQGVYTGELFF.

The rearrangement links TRBV12-3 or TRBV12-4 to TRBJ1-6, with D possibly matching TRBD1 (5 bases). V was pared by 7 bases and J by 9 bases, with 13 bases between. There are 13 residues in the CDR3. The CDR3 DNA follows: TGTGCCAGCACCCGGGACGGCGGTTCACCCCTCCACTTT. Encoded protein: CASTRDGGSPLHF.

This clonotype was counted between two and nine times. The chain has TRBV20-1 and TRBJ1-1; D unresolved. Germline CDR1 DFQATT, CDR2 SNEGSKA (reference sequence). CDR3 length: 14 residues. V dropped 0 bases and J dropped 4 bases, with 12 bases sitting between them. The CDR3 sequence is CSARDSRSSTEAFF. CDR3 coding DNA: TGCAGTGCTAGAGATTCCAGGTCGAGCACTGAAGCTTTCTTT.

V and J are TRBV3-1 and TRBJ2-1; 10 nucleotides agree with TRBD2. The CDR3 has 17 amino acids. The germline V gene encodes CDR1 LGHDT and CDR2 YNNKEL (reference sequence). The ends lost 3 bases at V and 6 bases at J; junction bases unmatched: 11. The CDR3 bases are TGTGCCAGCAGCCACACCGGGACTAGCGCGGGGGCCAATGAGCAGTTCTTC. Its translation: CASSHTGTSAGANEQFF.

The chain recombines TRBV12-3 or TRBV12-4 with TRBJ2-3; possible D gene TRBD2, 5 bases. Trimming took off 6 bases at V and 3 bases at J, with 16 bases between the two ends. The CDR3 is 15 residues long. The CDR3 DNA follows: TGTGCCAGCAGCCTGAATTCAGGAGGAACAGATACGCAGTATTTT. Its translation: CASSLNSGGTDTQYF.

The chain recombines TRBV29-1 with TRBJ2-7; TRBD2 aligns across 11 bases. There are 16 residues in the CDR3. Germline V gene sequence: CDR1 SQVTM, CDR2 ANQGSEA. V shed 2 bases, J shed 2 bases, and the junction held 8 bases outside the gene matches. CDR3 protein: CSVERLAGGIPYEQYF. CDR3 in DNA: TGCAGCGTTGAACGGCTAGCGGGAGGCATCCCCTACGAGCAGTACTTC.

The rearrangement links TRBV2 to TRBJ2-7; D uncertain. V lost 7 bases to trimming and J lost 6 bases, with 13 bases between them. CDR3 size: 12 residues. Per the germline V gene, CDR1 is SNHLY and CDR2 is FYNNEI. The CDR3 region has the DNA TGTGCCAGCATGGGCAGTCCCTCCGAGCAGTACTTC. It is translated as CASMGSPSEQYF.

This rearrangement joins TRBV20-1 to TRBJ2-7; TRBD1 agrees at 10 bases. CDR1 DFQATT and CDR2 SNEGSKA come from the germline V gene (reference sequence). Germline trimming cut 2 bases from V and 7 bases from J; bases unmatched to any gene: 8. The CDR3 sequence is 14 residues long. CDR3 sequence (DNA): TGCAGTGCTAGACCGGGGACAGGGGTGGGAGAGCAGTACTTC. Translated, it gives CSARPGTGVGEQYF.

J is TRBJ2-5 and V is TRBV29-1; D ambiguous. V was shortened by 4 bases and J by 10 bases, with 13 bases between the two germline ends. The germline CDR1 and CDR2 sequences are SQVTM and ANQGSEA. The CDR3 covers 11 residues. CDR3 sequence (DNA): TGCAGCGTTGTAGCTAGTTATTTCCAGTACTTC. It yields the protein CSVVASYFQYF.

This chain links TRBV20-1 with TRBJ2-3; the D gene is possibly TRBD1 (5 bases). V lost 3 bases and J lost 0, with 22 bases in between. The CDR3 is made up of 18 amino acids. Germline V gene sequence: CDR1 DFQATT, CDR2 SNEGSKA (reference sequence). This CDR3 is CSARTYPGHNLSTDTQYF. The DNA for the CDR3 is TGCAGTGCTAGGACATACCCCGGACACAACCTAAGCACAGATACGCAGTATTTT.

This clonotype has at least ten counts. V is TRBV4-3 and J is TRBJ2-7; D may be TRBD1 (6 bases). Germline assignment: CDR1 LGHNA and CDR2 YSLEER. Trimming left V 1 base short and J 4 bases short, with 11 bases between. The CDR3 loop spans 14 amino acids. The CDR3 DNA reads TGCGCCAGCAGCCAAGGGCCAGGGGAATACGAGCAGTACTTC. Its protein product is CASSQGPGEYEQYF.

This clonotype has more than one count but fewer than ten. The chain links TRBV20-1 to TRBJ2-3; possible D gene TRBD2, 6 bases. Germline V gene data show CDR1 as DFQATT and CDR2 as SNEGSKA (reference sequence). Deletions cut 3 bases from V and 4 bases from J, with 11 bases between. The CDR3 runs to 13 residues. This CDR3 reads CSASRRDPDTQYF. The CDR3 DNA sequence: TGCAGTGCTAGTAGGAGGGACCCAGATACGCAGTATTTT.

The rearrangement links TRBV7-6 to TRBJ1-5; tentatively, D is TRBD1 (5 bases). Trimming took off 5 bases at V and 0 bases at J, with 8 bases between the two ends. Germline assignment: CDR1 SGHVS and CDR2 FNYEAQ. This CDR3 region has 14 residues. This CDR3 is CASSEGTSNQPQHF. Here the CDR3 DNA reads TGTGCCAGCAGCGAGGGGACTAGCAATCAGCCCCAGCATTTT.

V usage is TRBV5-6 and J usage is TRBJ2-7; D is unclear. The V and J ends lost 1 base and 5 bases respectively, with 10 bases between them. Germline assignment: CDR1 SGHDT and CDR2 YYEEEE. The CDR3 has 13 amino acids. DNA for the CDR3: TGTGCCAGCAGCTTGCGCGGAACCAACGAGCAGTACTTC. It translates to CASSLRGTNEQYF.

The chain recombines TRBV15 with TRBJ1-2, with D uncertain. V was pared by 5 bases and J by 2 bases, with 9 bases between. This CDR3 has 13 residues. Germline V gene lookup returns CDR1 LNHNV and CDR2 YYDKDF (reference sequence). In DNA form, the CDR3 reads TGTGCCACCAGCCGTGTACACAACTATGGCTACACCTTC. It specifies CATSRVHNYGYTF. The complete variable domain, with remaining parts taken from reference TRBV15 and TRBJ1-2, reads DAMVIQNPRYQVTQFGKPVTLSCSQTLNHNVMYWYQQKSSQAPKLLFHYYDKDFNNEADTPDNFQSRRPNTSFCFLDIRSPGLGDTAMYLCATSRVHNYGYTFGSGTRLTVV.

This clonotype was seen only a few times. V usage is TRBV24-1 and J usage is TRBJ2-3; D gene ambiguous. Trimming cost V 2 bases and J 0 bases, with 20 bases left between them. The V gene's germline CDR1 is KGHDR and CDR2 SFDVKD. The CDR3 covers 19 residues. CDR3 sequence reads: CATSDSQVGKRSSTDTQYF. The CDR3 DNA reads TGTGCCACCAGTGATTCGCAGGTCGGAAAACGTTCTAGCACAGATACGCAGTATTTT.

The chain carries TRBV5-5 and TRBJ2-7, with 7 bases matching TRBD1. V lost 9 bases to trimming and J lost 4 bases; unmatched junction nucleotides: 10. The CDR3 totals 13 residues. Germline CDR1 reads SGHKS; CDR2 reads YYEKEE (reference sequence). In nucleotides, the CDR3 is TGTGCCAACCTCGGACAGGAGAAGTACGAGCAGTACTTC. Residues: CANLGQEKYEQYF.

In this sample, this clonotype turned up many times. This chain uses TRBV10-3 with TRBJ1-3; the D is unclear. V was trimmed by 3 bases and J by 0 bases, leaving 6 bases between them. The germline gives CDR1 ENHRY, CDR2 SYGVKD. The CDR3 totals 14 residues. CDR3 in DNA: TGTGCCATCAGTGATAGTACCTCTGGAAACACCATATATTTT. Protein sequence: CAISDSTSGNTIYF.

This chain joins TRBV5-1 and TRBJ1-1; possibly TRBD1 for D (5 bases). This CDR3 contains 14 residues. The germline CDR1 and CDR2 sequences are SGHRS and YFSETQ. V lost 6 bases, J lost 0 bases, and 12 bases lay in between. The CDR3 protein is CASTPGGLNTEAFF. The DNA for the CDR3 is TGCGCCAGCACCCCTGGGGGTTTGAACACTGAAGCTTTCTTT.

This clonotype was recorded a few times. This chain connects TRBV24-1 to TRBJ2-5; 7 bases map to TRBD2. CDR3 length: 15 residues. The trim removed 0 bases at V and 5 bases at J, leaving 5 bases unmatched. CDR1 and CDR2 (germline): KGHDR, SFDVKD. The CDR3 nucleotides read TGTGCCACCAGTGATTTGCGGGAGGAGCGGGAGACCCAGTACTTC. Translation gives CATSDLREERETQYF.

This sequence joins TRBV20-1 and TRBJ1-5, with D possibly being TRBD1 (6 bases). V was clipped by 1 base and J by 3 bases, with 13 bases between them. The germline gives CDR1 DFQATT, CDR2 SNEGSKA (reference sequence). This CDR3 comprises 15 residues. The CDR3 bases are TGCAGTGCTAGAGCGCAGGACAGTCTCAATCAGCCCCAGCATTTT. Translation: CSARAQDSLNQPQHF.

V usage is TRBV7-2 and J usage is TRBJ2-2; the match to TRBD2 covers 7 bases. V lost 1 base and J lost 5; bases outside the gene matches: 7. The CDR3 loop spans 16 amino acids. Per the germline V gene, CDR1 is SGHTA and CDR2 is FQGNSA. The CDR3 is CASSLGGGGWTGELFF. The CDR3 DNA reads TGTGCCAGCAGCTTAGGGGGCGGGGGATGGACCGGGGAGCTGTTTTTT.

This clonotype was observed a few times. The chain has TRBV7-2 and TRBJ2-1; D possibly matches TRBD1 or TRBD2 (6 bases each). Trimming cost V 2 bases and J 0 bases, with 14 bases left between them. Germline CDR1 reads SGHTA; CDR2 reads FQGNSA. The CDR3 totals 17 residues. The CDR3 bases are TGTGCCAGCAGCTTACGGGGGCTGCAATACTCCTACAATGAGCAGTTCTTC. Residues: CASSLRGLQYSYNEQFF.

This clonotype came up many times. The DNA for the CDR3 is TGTGCCAGCAGCCCTCCCACCGGGACAGGGGACTTGACCCAGTACTTC. It is translated as CASSPPTGTGDLTQYF. This chain connects TRBV13 to TRBJ2-5; TRBD1 agrees at 10 bases. The CDR3 runs to 16 residues. From germline, CDR1 is PRHDT and CDR2 FYEKMQ (reference sequence). Unmatched junction bases numbered 13, after V lost 5 bases and J lost 7 bases.

The chain has TRBV20-1 and TRBJ2-2; TRBD2 matches at 10 bases. The CDR3 is 14 amino acids. The junction had 6 bases not matched to a gene; V was cut back by 5 bases and J by 6 bases. The germline V gene encodes CDR1 DFQATT and CDR2 SNEGSKA (reference sequence). The CDR3 loop is CSAPGTSVPGELFF. The CDR3, as DNA: TGCAGTGCTCCAGGGACTAGCGTACCCGGGGAGCTGTTTTTT.

This clonotype was observed at least ten times. The chain uses TRBV20-1 and TRBJ2-3; D may be TRBD1 (6 bases). This CDR3 is built from 13 residues. Germline CDR1 and CDR2: DFQATT and SNEGSKA (reference sequence). With 6 bases removed from V and 2 bases from J, the gap between germline ends came to 12 bases. Written as DNA, the CDR3 is TGCAGTGCAAACACAGGGATCACAGATACGCAGTATTTT. Translating it yields CSANTGITDTQYF.